This TCR beta chain is from a study of cytomegalovirus exposure and HLA in healthy donors. This CDR3 is built from 14 residues. The germline V gene encodes CDR1 LNHDA and CDR2 SQIVND (reference sequence). V was pared by 3 bases and J by 10 bases, with 15 bases between. 60 Vbeta and 13 Jbeta primers were used in PCR. Assay: immunoSEQ multiplex PCR; the TCRdb copy retains only in-frame clones and omits some. This sample carries about 130,000 clones, approximately 83% of them seen once, and the ten largest clones take about 1.2%. Findings and caveats of the study: Earlier findings revealed that most TCR beta V segments proved productive either about 87% or about 30% of the time. Among TCR beta chains, those listed as cytomegalovirus-associated numbered about 160.

A note on this clone: Its antigen is not known.

Material: PBMCs. This receptor was identified in a girl between 2 and 10 years old in good health and CMV-seronegative. This chain connects TRBV19 to TRBJ1-4; D is undetermined. The CDR3 is CASSIMPEDSKLFF. The CDR3, as DNA: TGTGCCAGTAGTATTATGCCCGAGGACTCAAAACTGTTTTTT.